This TCR beta chain came from a study of post-analysis software for immune sequencing data. Turning to the study itself: Relapsing-remitting, secondary progressive and progressive-relapsing forms of multiple sclerosis all featured among disease courses.

On this clonotype: Its matching antigen is unknown.

TCR beta cDNA libraries included unique molecular identifiers. Input amounts of 1 to 10 million T cells were used. These gave about 500,000 cDNA molecules, so each molecule approximated one T cell. TCRdb reprocessed the PCR reads with MiXCR, giving one entry per CDR3 protein. The table records 800,000 to 950,000 distinct CDR3 sequences, roughly 50% of them present only once. Study-wide points: Among roughly five TRBV segments more frequent in patients than controls were TRBV5-6, TRBV5-1 and TRBV20-1. Samples made in the same batch grouped tightly together by F measure. Multiple sclerosis patients showed significantly lower normalized Chao1 diversity than controls did.

Trimming took off 0 bases at V and 8 bases at J, with 13 bases between the two ends. In germline, CDR1 is MGHRA, CDR2 YSYEKL. The CDR3 is 15 residues long. This chain links TRBV4-1 with TRBJ1-4; the D is unclear. Input material: blood. The sequence derives from a girl under 18 with multiple sclerosis. The CDR3 nucleotides read TGCGCCAGCAGCCAAGAGAATGGTCTTGGGGAAAAACTGTTTTTT. Translating it yields CASSQENGLGEKLFF.